This TCR beta chain was sequenced for a study of blood T cell repertoires in COVID-19. The protocol was immunoSEQ multiplex PCR, while the TCRdb copy is restricted to in-frame clones and leaves out a portion. The table records about 140,000 clones, 80% to 90% of them present only once. CDR1 SGHVS and CDR2 FNYEAQ come from the germline V gene. The CDR3 is made up of 15 amino acids. The ends were cut back, 1 base at V and 2 bases at J, with 11 bases in the middle. V is TRBV7-6 and J is TRBJ1-1, with D unresolved. This sequence originates from a woman aged 50 to 60 with acute or convalescent COVID-19. The sequenced material came from peripheral blood. The CDR3 spells CASSLGAGQNTEAFF. CDR3 in DNA: TGTGCCAGCAGCTTAGGGGCAGGCCAAAACACTGAAGCTTTCTTT.